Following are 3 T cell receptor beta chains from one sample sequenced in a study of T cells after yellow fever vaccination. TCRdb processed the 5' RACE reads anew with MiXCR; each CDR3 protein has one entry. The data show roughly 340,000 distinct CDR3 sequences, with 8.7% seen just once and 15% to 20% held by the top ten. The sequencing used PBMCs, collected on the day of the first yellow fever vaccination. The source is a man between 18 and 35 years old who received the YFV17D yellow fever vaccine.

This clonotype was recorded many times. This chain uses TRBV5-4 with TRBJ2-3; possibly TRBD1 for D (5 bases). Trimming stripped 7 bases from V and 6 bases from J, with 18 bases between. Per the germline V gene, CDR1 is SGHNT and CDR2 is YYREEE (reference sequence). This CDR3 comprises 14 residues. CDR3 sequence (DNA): TGTGCCAGCCCGGACATTTCCAGCTCCGATACGCAGTATTTT. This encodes CASPDISSSDTQYF.

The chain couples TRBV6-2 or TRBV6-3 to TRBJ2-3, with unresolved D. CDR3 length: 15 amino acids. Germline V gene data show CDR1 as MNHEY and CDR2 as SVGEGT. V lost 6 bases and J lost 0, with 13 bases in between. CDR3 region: CASSGVPDSTDTQYF. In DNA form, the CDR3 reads TGTGCCAGCAGCGGAGTTCCTGACAGCACAGATACGCAGTATTTT.

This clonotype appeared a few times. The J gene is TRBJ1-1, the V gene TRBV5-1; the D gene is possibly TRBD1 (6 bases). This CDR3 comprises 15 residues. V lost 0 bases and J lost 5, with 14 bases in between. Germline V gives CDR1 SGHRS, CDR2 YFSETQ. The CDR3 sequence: CASSLGGVQGTEAFF. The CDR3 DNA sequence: TGCGCCAGCAGCTTGGGAGGGGTCCAGGGGACTGAAGCTTTCTTT.